This T cell receptor (beta chain) originates from a study of cytomegalovirus exposure and HLA in healthy donors. Study-level points and caveats: TCR beta chain V- and J-gene trimming was linked, in a later analysis, to a missense variant in DCLRE1C. In an earlier analysis, in roughly 600 donors, most V segments appeared productive either ~87% or ~30% of the time.

The CDR3 totals 15 residues. V gave up 1 base and J gave up 5 bases, with 12 bases separating them. Germline V gene lookup returns CDR1 LGHNA and CDR2 YNFKEQ. The PCR made use of 60 Vbeta and 13 Jbeta primers. Data came from immunoSEQ multiplex PCR; TCRdb stores just in-frame clones and leaves some out. The sample has nearly 110,000 clones, 77% seen once. This clone was counted between two and nine times. Its antigen is not identified. The sequencing sample was made of PBMCs. This sequence originates from a male donor in good health and CMV-seronegative. This chain uses TRBV4-2 with TRBJ2-4, with a weak D call TRBD2 (6 bases). The CDR3 coding sequence is TGTGCCAGCAGCCAAGCTGGGGGGAACCAAAACATTCAGTACTTC. Encoded protein: CASSQAGGNQNIQYF.